This record concerns one TCR beta chain sequence. The V gene's germline CDR1 is LNHDA and CDR2 SQIVND (reference sequence). Losses at the gene ends were 5 bases for V and 5 bases for J; bases not matched to a gene: 10. There are 15 residues in the CDR3. The data stem from a study of blood T cell repertoires in COVID-19. About the study: Samples taken during acute and convalescent COVID-19 were collected in the United States, Italy and Spain. In each case, the material was cDNA or gDNA derived from T cells, B-cell-depleted T cells, or PBMCs.

In the original processing: Nucleated cell counts were estimated from reference gene primer amplification. Libraries were prepared by immunoSEQ multiplex PCR; TCRdb keeps only in-frame clonotypes and omits some of them. The V and J calls and the clone size are those of that table, but D and trimming were determined from the DNA. The table shows roughly 200,000 clones, with approximately 90% occurring only once. The chain employs TRBV19 and TRBJ1-2, with TRBD1 matching over 8 bases. The clonotype was recovered from a man older than 75 with acute or convalescent COVID-19. The sequenced material came from peripheral blood. Written as DNA, the CDR3 is TGTGCCAGTAGTCCCGTCTCGACAGGGGCTTATGGCTACACCTTC. Its translation: CASSPVSTGAYGYTF.